The 21 T cell receptor beta chains given below trace back to one sample, sequenced in a study of blood T cell repertoires in COVID-19. The data were produced by immunoSEQ multiplex PCR, yet TCRdb's version contains in-frame clones alone and is incomplete. The table shows 310,000 or so clones, with about 87% occurring only once. The material sequenced was peripheral blood. The origin of the receptors is a man between 65 and 79 years old with acute or convalescent COVID-19.

The chain combines TRBV5-1 with TRBJ2-7; 8 bases map to TRBD1. Germline V gives CDR1 SGHRS, CDR2 YFSETQ. The CDR3 is 14 amino acids. Trimming cost V 1 base and J 6 bases; bases outside gene matches: 6. The CDR3 region has the DNA TGCGCCAGCAGCTTGAGGCAGGGGGCCGGCGAGCAGTACTTC. It specifies CASSLRQGAGEQYF. The complete variable domain, with remaining parts taken from reference TRBV5-1 and TRBJ2-7, reads KAGVTQTPRYLIKTRGQQVTLSCSPISGHRSVSWYQQTPGQGLQFLFEYFSETQRNKGNFPGRFSGRQFSNSRSEMNVSTLELGDSALYLCASSLRQGAGEQYFGPGTRLTVT.

The chain couples TRBV6-5 to TRBJ2-1; 7 bases are a match to TRBD1. V lost 5 bases, J lost 12 bases, and 13 bases stayed unmatched. There are 14 residues in the CDR3. The germline V gene has CDR1 MNHEY and CDR2 SVGAGI. Here the CDR3 reads CASSTRTGAYGQFF. Here the CDR3 DNA reads TGTGCCAGCAGTACGAGGACAGGAGCCTATGGGCAGTTCTTC.

This clone has just one count. J is TRBJ2-2 and V is TRBV7-3; 9 bases fit TRBD1. V lost 5 bases and J lost 3; bases outside the gene matches: 4. This CDR3 is built from 15 residues. Germline V lookup: CDR1 SGHTA, CDR2 FQGTGA. CDR3 residues: CASSPRQGDTGELFF. The DNA of the CDR3 is TGTGCCAGCAGCCCCCGACAGGGGGACACCGGGGAGCTGTTTTTT.

This CDR3 reads CASSQMGQGDDGYTF. The DNA of the CDR3 is TGTGCCAGCAGCCAAATGGGACAGGGGGACGATGGCTACACCTTC. This rearrangement joins TRBV4-2 to TRBJ1-2, with 11 nucleotides matching TRBD1. The CDR3 consists of 15 residues. V shed 2 bases and J 6 bases; nucleotides not matched to a gene: 5. Germline CDR1 reads LGHNA; CDR2 reads YNFKEQ.

The CDR3 spells CASSSRRVSGGGFVEQYF. CDR3 bases: TGTGCCAGCAGCTCCCGACGCGTCTCGGGGGGGGGATTCGTCGAGCAGTACTTC. This sequence joins TRBV11-2 and TRBJ2-7; 8 positions match TRBD2. This CDR3 region has 18 residues. With 4 bases clipped from V and 6 bases from J, the junction kept 20 bases outside the gene matches. Germline V gene sequence: CDR1 SGHAT, CDR2 FQNNGV. Looking up the rest from reference TRBV11-2 and TRBJ2-7 gives the full variable domain: EAGVAQSPRYKIIEKRQSVAFWCNPISGHATLYWYQQILGQGPKLLIQFQNNGVVDDSQLPKDRFSAERLKGVDSTLKIQPAKLEDSAVYLCASSSRRVSGGGFVEQYFGPGTRLTVT.

This clone showed up just a few times. The CDR3 spells CASSPRLALFQETQYF. The CDR3 DNA is TGTGCCAGCAGCCCGAGACTAGCGCTCTTCCAAGAGACCCAGTACTTC. The chain uses TRBV9 and TRBJ2-5; 8 bases are a match to TRBD2. The CDR3 is 16 residues long. V lost 4 bases to trimming and J lost 1 base; unmatched junction nucleotides: 9. Germline V gene lookup returns CDR1 SGDLS and CDR2 YYNGEE.

This chain joins TRBV7-6 and TRBJ2-5, with 8 bases matching TRBD1. The V and J ends lost 5 bases and 6 bases, in that order; junction bases with no gene match: 8. This CDR3 spans 14 amino acids. The germline gives CDR1 SGHVS, CDR2 FNYEAQ. Here the CDR3 reads CASSRQGNKQTQYF. The CDR3 nucleotides are TGTGCCAGCAGCCGACAGGGGAATAAGCAGACCCAGTACTTC. The full variable domain, completed using reference TRBV7-6 and TRBJ2-5, is GAGVSQSPRYKVTKRGQDVALRCDPISGHVSLYWYRQALGQGPEFLTYFNYEAQQDKSGLPNDRFSAERPEGSISTLTIQRTEQRDSAMYRCASSRQGNKQTQYFGPGTRLLVL.

The chain links TRBV10-3 to TRBJ1-5; 9 bases match TRBD1. After removal of 4 bases from V and 0 bases from J, the junction contained 4 bases not matched to a gene. The CDR3 sequence is 16 residues long. Germline V gene sequence: CDR1 ENHRY, CDR2 SYGVKD. The CDR3 here is CAISGGDRDSNQPQHF. The CDR3 nucleotides are TGTGCCATCAGTGGGGGGGACAGGGATAGCAATCAGCCCCAGCATTTT.

V gene TRBV7-2 combines with J gene TRBJ1-6; tentatively, D is TRBD1 (5 bases). Germline V gene sequence: CDR1 SGHTA, CDR2 FQGNSA. The length of the CDR3 is 15 residues. V lost 2 bases and J lost 9, with 14 bases in between. CDR3: CASSLMGQGSSPLHF. CDR3 coding DNA: TGTGCCAGCAGCTTAATGGGGCAGGGTAGTTCACCCCTCCACTTT.

In its sample, this clone was seen once. The chain carries TRBV9 and TRBJ2-3, with 10 positions matching TRBD1. The CDR3 contains 16 residues. The germline V gene encodes CDR1 SGDLS and CDR2 YYNGEE. The J segment lost 5 bases and the V segment lost 4 bases, leaving 10 bases of the junction unmatched. This CDR3 reads CASSPRQGAGVDTQYF. For the CDR3, the DNA is TGTGCCAGCAGCCCTCGACAGGGGGCGGGAGTAGATACGCAGTATTTT.

The CDR3 nucleotides read TGTGCCAGCAGCGTAAGTCACGGAGTTCCCTACGAGCAGTACTTC. As protein: CASSVSHGVPYEQYF. The genes are TRBV9 and TRBJ2-7; D not resolved. The CDR3 contains 15 residues. Looked up from germline, CDR1 is SGDLS and CDR2 is YYNGEE. With 1 base removed from V and 2 bases from J, the gap between germline ends came to 13 bases.

This chain joins TRBV2 and TRBJ1-4; a possible D gene is TRBD1 (6 bases). The CDR3 runs to 16 residues. Trimming stripped 2 bases from V and 4 bases from J, with 14 bases between. Germline V CDR1 and CDR2: SNHLY, FYNNEI. Here the CDR3 DNA reads TGTGCCAGCAGTGAAAGCGGGGGGCATGGTAATGAAAAACTGTTTTTT. Protein sequence: CASSESGGHGNEKLFF.

This clone occurred a few times. The V call is TRBV2, the J call TRBJ2-7; tentatively, D is TRBD2 (5 bases). Germline V gene sequence: CDR1 SNHLY, CDR2 FYNNEI. The CDR3 runs to 14 residues. The V and J ends lost 5 bases and 3 bases respectively, with 14 bases between them. CDR3 in DNA: TGTGCCAGCAGTTCAGGACTGACCGTCTACGAGCAGTACTTC. Protein sequence: CASSSGLTVYEQYF.

The chain is built from TRBV9 and TRBJ1-3, with 9 bases that match TRBD1. The CDR3 loop spans 14 amino acids. Losses at the gene ends were 3 bases for V and 7 bases for J; bases not matched to a gene: 5. Germline loops: CDR1 SGDLS, CDR2 YYNGEE. In nucleotides, the CDR3 is TGTGCCAGCAGCGCCGGGACAGGGTGGAACACCATATATTTT. Its protein is CASSAGTGWNTIYF.

J is TRBJ2-1 and V is TRBV5-1; the match to TRBD2 covers 7 bases. The CDR3 extends over 15 amino acids. The V segment lost 0 bases and the J segment 8 bases; nucleotides outside the gene matches: 8. Germline V lookup: CDR1 SGHRS, CDR2 YFSETQ. CDR3: CASSLAPGLADEQFF. Written as DNA, the CDR3 is TGCGCCAGCAGCTTGGCCCCCGGTCTAGCGGATGAGCAGTTCTTC.

V is TRBV7-2 and J is TRBJ2-7; 7 bases match TRBD2. This CDR3 comprises 14 residues. V lost 5 bases and J lost 1; bases outside the gene matches: 5. Germline values: CDR1 SGHTA, CDR2 FQGNSA. CDR3 coding DNA: TGTGCCAGCAGCGTTCGGACTAGTTCCTACGAGCAGTACTTC. Protein sequence: CASSVRTSSYEQYF.

CDR3 in amino acids: CASMGQGTYNSPLHF. CDR3 bases: TGTGCCAGCATGGGACAGGGAACCTATAATTCACCCCTCCACTTT. The rearrangement links TRBV6-6 to TRBJ1-6, with 9 bases aligning to TRBD1. The germline gives CDR1 MNHNY, CDR2 SVGAGI (reference sequence). V lost 7 bases and J lost 2; bases outside the gene matches: 3. The CDR3 has 15 residues.

As DNA, the CDR3 is TGTGCCAGCAGCGCCCGACAGAGCTCGAACACTGAAGCTTTCTTT. Encoded protein: CASSARQSSNTEAFF. The chain links TRBV9 to TRBJ1-1, with D possibly TRBD1 on 5 matching bases. V lost 3 bases and J lost 1, with 13 bases in between. This CDR3 region has 15 residues. Germline V gene sequence: CDR1 SGDLS, CDR2 YYNGEE.

The J gene is TRBJ2-7, the V gene TRBV18; perhaps TRBD2 as D (6 bases). Looked up from germline, CDR1 is KGHSH and CDR2 is LQKENI. Trimming took off 2 bases at V and 2 bases at J, with 28 bases between the two ends. The CDR3 length is 20 residues. The CDR3 nucleotides read TGTGCCAGCTCACCATATCCAGCCAACCTGGGGGGTAGCGAGACCTACGAGCAGTACTTC. Translation: CASSPYPANLGGSETYEQYF.

V is TRBV18 and J is TRBJ2-3; D is ambiguous. Germline assignment: CDR1 KGHSH and CDR2 LQKENI. V lost 3 bases and J 4 bases, leaving 14 bases between the germline ends. CDR3 length: 15 residues. CDR3 sequence: CASSPPAGWPDTQYF. CDR3 coding DNA: TGTGCCAGCTCACCCCCGGCCGGGTGGCCAGATACGCAGTATTTT.

The chain links TRBV3-1 (or the pseudogene TRBV3-2) to TRBJ2-6, with unresolved D. V was shortened by 3 bases and J by 0 bases, with 6 bases between the two germline ends. CDR3 length: 15 amino acids. Per germline, CDR1 LGHDT and CDR2 YNNKEL (reference sequence). CDR3 sequence reads: CASSHRVSGANVLTF. CDR3 DNA sequence: TGTGCCAGCAGCCACCGGGTCTCTGGGGCCAACGTCCTGACTTTC.